Following are 4 T cell receptor beta chains from one sample sequenced in a study of a mutant IDH1 vaccine in newly diagnosed glioma. Antigens for these TCRs are unknown. Time point described: week 23, last vaccination. Vaccine doses each comprised 300 ug of mutant IDH1 20-mer peptide, with topical imiquimod. This table comes from immunoSEQ multiplex PCR, and its TCRdb copy is limited to in-frame clones, with some not included. This sample has 50,000 to 60,000 clones, with about 80% found just once. The specimen comprised PBMCs, sampled from a glioma patient whose treatment included an IDH1 peptide vaccine. The receptors derive from a middle-aged man with glioma.

In its sample, this clone was seen once. V is TRBV4-1 and J is TRBJ1-6, with TRBD1 matching 7 bases. Germline CDR1 and CDR2: MGHRA and YSYEKL. The CDR3 consists of 17 residues. V was pared by 0 bases and J by 3 bases, with 5 bases of the junction left unmatched. The CDR3 spells CASSQERGTDYNSPLHF. The CDR3 DNA reads as TGCGCCAGCAGCCAAGAGCGGGGGACAGACTATAATTCACCCCTCCACTTT.

This chain joins TRBV6-5 and TRBJ2-6, with a possible D match to TRBD1 (6 bases). The CDR3 extends over 15 amino acids. Germline CDR1 and CDR2: MNHEY and SVGAGI. V was trimmed by 5 bases and J by 4 bases, leaving 12 bases between them. The CDR3 protein is CASSLRGSGANVLTF. In nucleotides, the CDR3 is TGTGCCAGCAGTCTCAGGGGCTCCGGGGCCAACGTCCTGACTTTC.

The chain combines TRBV2 with TRBJ2-2; TRBD1 aligns across 7 bases. The germline gives CDR1 SNHLY, CDR2 FYNNEI. The trim removed 4 bases at V and 4 bases at J, leaving 6 bases unmatched. CDR3 length: 15 amino acids. The CDR3 loop reads CASSARGRSTGELFF. The CDR3 DNA reads as TGTGCCAGCAGTGCTAGGGGGCGAAGCACCGGGGAGCTGTTTTTT.

The rearrangement joins TRBV5-6 to TRBJ1-4, with 8 bases that match TRBD1. After removal of 2 bases from V and 8 bases from J, the junction contained 5 bases not matched to a gene. This CDR3 region has 14 residues. Per germline, CDR1 SGHDT and CDR2 YYEEEE. CDR3 sequence: CASSFRTGLEKLFF. The CDR3 region has the DNA TGTGCCAGCAGCTTCCGGACAGGGTTGGAAAAACTGTTTTTT. The variable domain in full, completed from reference TRBV5-6 and TRBJ1-4, reads DAGVTQSPTHLIKTRGQQVTLRCSPKSGHDTVSWYQQALGQGPQFIFQYYEEEERQRGNFPDRFSGHQFPNYSSELNVNALLLGDSALYLCASSFRTGLEKLFFGSGTQLSVL.